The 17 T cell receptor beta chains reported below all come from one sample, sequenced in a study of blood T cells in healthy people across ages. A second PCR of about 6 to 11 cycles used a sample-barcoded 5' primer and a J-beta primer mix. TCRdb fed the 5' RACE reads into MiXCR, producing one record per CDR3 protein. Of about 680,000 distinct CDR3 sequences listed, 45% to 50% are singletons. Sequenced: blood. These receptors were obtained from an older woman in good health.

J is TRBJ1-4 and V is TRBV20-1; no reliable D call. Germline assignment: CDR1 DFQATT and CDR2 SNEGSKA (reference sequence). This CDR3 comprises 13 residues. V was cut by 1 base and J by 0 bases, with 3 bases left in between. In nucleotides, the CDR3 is TGCAGTGCTAGAGTCGCAACTAATGAAAAACTGTTTTTT. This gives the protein CSARVATNEKLFF.

CDR3 sequence reads: CASSLVPNTETQYF. In DNA form, the CDR3 reads TGCGCCAGCAGCTTGGTCCCCAACACAGAGACCCAGTACTTC. V and J are TRBV5-1 and TRBJ2-5; D unclear. Germline values: CDR1 SGHRS, CDR2 YFSETQ. The CDR3 has 14 residues. The V end was cut by 0 bases, the J end by 4 bases, with 10 bases between.

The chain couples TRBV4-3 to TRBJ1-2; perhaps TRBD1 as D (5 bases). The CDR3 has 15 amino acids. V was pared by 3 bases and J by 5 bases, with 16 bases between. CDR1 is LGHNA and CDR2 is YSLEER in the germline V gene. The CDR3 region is CASSHEAVGGYGYTF. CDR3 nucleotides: TGCGCCAGCAGCCATGAGGCCGTGGGGGGGTATGGCTACACCTTC.

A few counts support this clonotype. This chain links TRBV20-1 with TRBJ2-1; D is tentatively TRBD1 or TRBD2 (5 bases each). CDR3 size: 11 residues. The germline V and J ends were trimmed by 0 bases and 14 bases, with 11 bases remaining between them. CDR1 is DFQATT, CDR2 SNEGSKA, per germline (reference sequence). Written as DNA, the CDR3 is TGCAGTGCTAGAGATGGGGACCCCGAGTTCTTC. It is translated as CSARDGDPEFF.

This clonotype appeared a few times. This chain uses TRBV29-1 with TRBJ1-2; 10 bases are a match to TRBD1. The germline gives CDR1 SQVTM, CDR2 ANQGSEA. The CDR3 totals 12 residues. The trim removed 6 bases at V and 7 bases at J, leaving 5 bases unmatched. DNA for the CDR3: TGCAGCGTGGGGGACAGGGGAGGTGGCTACACCTTC. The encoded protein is CSVGDRGGGYTF.

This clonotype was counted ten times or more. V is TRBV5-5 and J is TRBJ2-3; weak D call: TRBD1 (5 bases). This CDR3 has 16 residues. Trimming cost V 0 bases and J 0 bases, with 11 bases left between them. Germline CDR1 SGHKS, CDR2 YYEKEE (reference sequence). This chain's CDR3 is CASSLGRAYSTDTQYF. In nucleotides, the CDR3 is TGTGCCAGCAGCTTGGGCAGGGCTTATAGCACAGATACGCAGTATTTT.

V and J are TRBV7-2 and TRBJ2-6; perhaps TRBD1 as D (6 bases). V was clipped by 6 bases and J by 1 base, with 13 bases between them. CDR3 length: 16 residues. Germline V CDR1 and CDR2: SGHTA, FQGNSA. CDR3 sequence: CASRQPGVSGANVLTF. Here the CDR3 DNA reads TGTGCCAGCAGACAACCAGGGGTTTCTGGGGCCAACGTCCTGACTTTC.

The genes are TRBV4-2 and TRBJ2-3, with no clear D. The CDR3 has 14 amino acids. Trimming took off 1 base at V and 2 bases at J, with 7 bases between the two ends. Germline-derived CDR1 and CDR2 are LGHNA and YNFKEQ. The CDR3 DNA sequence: TGTGCCAGCAGCCAAGGGGTCTCCACAGATACGCAGTATTTT. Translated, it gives CASSQGVSTDTQYF.

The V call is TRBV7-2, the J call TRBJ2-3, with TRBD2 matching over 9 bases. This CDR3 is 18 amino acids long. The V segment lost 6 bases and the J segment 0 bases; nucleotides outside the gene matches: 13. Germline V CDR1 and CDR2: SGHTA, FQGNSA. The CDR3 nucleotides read TGTGCCAGCAGGAGACTTAGAGTAGCGGGGGTAAGCACAGATACGCAGTATTTT. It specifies CASRRLRVAGVSTDTQYF.

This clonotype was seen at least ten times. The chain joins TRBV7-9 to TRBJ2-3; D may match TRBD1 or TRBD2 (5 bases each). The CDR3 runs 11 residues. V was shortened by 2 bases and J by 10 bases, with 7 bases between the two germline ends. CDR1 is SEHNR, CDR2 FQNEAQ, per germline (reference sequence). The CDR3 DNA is TGTGCCAGCAGCTTATGGGGACCGCAGTATTTT. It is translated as CASSLWGPQYF.

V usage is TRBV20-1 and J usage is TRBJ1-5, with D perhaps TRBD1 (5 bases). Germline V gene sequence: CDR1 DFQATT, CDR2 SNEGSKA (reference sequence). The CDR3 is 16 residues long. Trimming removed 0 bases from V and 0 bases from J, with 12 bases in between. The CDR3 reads CSAREWGTYSNQPQHF. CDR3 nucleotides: TGCAGTGCTAGAGAGTGGGGGACCTATAGCAATCAGCCCCAGCATTTT.

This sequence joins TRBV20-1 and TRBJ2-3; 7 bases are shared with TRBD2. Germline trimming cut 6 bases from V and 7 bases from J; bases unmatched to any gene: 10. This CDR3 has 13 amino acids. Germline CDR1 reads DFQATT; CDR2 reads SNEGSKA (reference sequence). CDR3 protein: CSAKTSTSHTQYF. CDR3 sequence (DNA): TGCAGTGCCAAGACTAGCACGTCGCATACGCAGTATTTT.

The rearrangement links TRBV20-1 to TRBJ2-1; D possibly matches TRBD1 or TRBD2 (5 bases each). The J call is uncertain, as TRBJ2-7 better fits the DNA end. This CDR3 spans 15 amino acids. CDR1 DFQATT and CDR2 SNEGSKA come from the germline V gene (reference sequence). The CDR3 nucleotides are TGCAGTGCCCCCTACCGGGACGGCTCCTACAATGAGCAGTACTTC. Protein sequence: CSAPYRDGSYNEQYF.

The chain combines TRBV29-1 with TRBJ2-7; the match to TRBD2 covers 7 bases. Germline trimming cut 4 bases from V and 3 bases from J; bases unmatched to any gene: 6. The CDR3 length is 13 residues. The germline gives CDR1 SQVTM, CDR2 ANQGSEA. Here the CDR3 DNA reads TGCAGCGTTGGGGCGGGAGAGGGCTACGAGCAGTACTTC. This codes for CSVGAGEGYEQYF.

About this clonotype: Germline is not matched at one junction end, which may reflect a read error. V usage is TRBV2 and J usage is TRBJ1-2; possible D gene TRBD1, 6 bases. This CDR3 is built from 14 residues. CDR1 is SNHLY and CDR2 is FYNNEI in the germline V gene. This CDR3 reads CAIRQESRNYGYTF. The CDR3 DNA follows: TGCGCCATCCGACAGGAGAGCCGTAACTATGGCTACACCTTC.

In DNA form, the CDR3 reads TGTGCCAGCAGTTCGCGACAGGGTCCCTACAATGAGCAGTTCTTC. Protein product: CASSSRQGPYNEQFF. The chain combines TRBV27 with TRBJ2-1; 7 bases map to TRBD1. Germline V CDR1 and CDR2: MNHEY, SMNVEV (reference sequence). Germline trimming cut 4 bases from V and 2 bases from J; bases unmatched to any gene: 5. The CDR3 is 15 amino acids.

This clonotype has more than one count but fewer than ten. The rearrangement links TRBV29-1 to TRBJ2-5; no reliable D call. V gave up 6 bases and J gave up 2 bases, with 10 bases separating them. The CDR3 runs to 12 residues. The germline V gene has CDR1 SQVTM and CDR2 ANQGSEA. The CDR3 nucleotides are TGCAGCGTCGACGACTGGCAAGAGACCCAGTACTTC. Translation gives CSVDDWQETQYF. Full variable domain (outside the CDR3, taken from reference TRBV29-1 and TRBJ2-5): SAVISQKPSRDICQRGTSLTIQCQVDSQVTMMFWYRQQPGQSLTLIATANQGSEATYESGFVIDKFPISRPNLTFSTLTVSNMSPEDSSIYLCSVDDWQETQYFGPGTRLLVL.